The 29 T cell receptor beta chains below come from one sample, sequenced in a study of STAT5B mutations in CD4+ large granular lymphocyte leukemia. Data came from immunoSEQ multiplex PCR; TCRdb stores just in-frame clones and leaves some out. The table lists under 35,000 clones, roughly nine tenths of them singletons. Material: CD4+ T cells from blood buffy coats. The origin of the receptors is a human donor in good health.

The rearrangement links TRBV11-3 to TRBJ1-1; perhaps TRBD1 as D (6 bases). The CDR3 runs 13 residues. Germline V gene sequence: CDR1 SGHNT, CDR2 YENEEA. Trimming took off 5 bases at V and 6 bases at J, with 13 bases between the two ends. The CDR3 DNA sequence: TGTGCCAGCAGCATATTACAGGGATCTGAAGCTTTCTTT. This gives the protein CASSILQGSEAFF. Supplemented by reference TRBV11-3 and TRBJ1-1, the full variable domain reads EAGVVQSPRYKIIEKKQPVAFWCNPISGHNTLYWYLQNLGQGPELLIRYENEEAVDDSQLPKDRFSAERLKGVDSTLKIQPAELGDSAVYLCASSILQGSEAFFGQGTRLTVV.

The chain combines TRBV28 with TRBJ1-2, with a possible D match to TRBD1 (6 bases). V lost 2 bases, J lost 0 bases, and 13 bases lay in between. The CDR3 covers 16 residues. CDR1 and CDR2 from the germline V gene are MDHEN and SYDVKM. The CDR3 DNA is TGTGCCAGCAGTTTACCACAGGGACAAGCTAACTATGGCTACACCTTC. Amino acids: CASSLPQGQANYGYTF.

J is TRBJ2-7 and V is TRBV7-2; the D gene is possibly TRBD1 (5 bases). The CDR3 length is 16 residues. The V and J ends lost 0 bases and 4 bases respectively, with 16 bases between them. Germline V gene lookup returns CDR1 SGHTA and CDR2 FQGNSA. DNA for the CDR3: TGTGCCAGCAGCTTAGCGGTAATTAGCTCAGGGTACGAGCAGTACTTC. It encodes CASSLAVISSGYEQYF. The full variable domain, rest sourced from reference TRBV7-2 and TRBJ2-7, is GAGVSQSPSNKVTEKGKDVELRCDPISGHTALYWYRQSLGQGLEFLIYFQGNSAPDKSGLPSDRFSAERTGGSVSTLTIQRTQQEDSAVYLCASSLAVISSGYEQYFGPGTRLTVT.

This chain uses TRBV9 with TRBJ1-4; 8 nucleotides align to TRBD1. The germline V gene encodes CDR1 SGDLS and CDR2 YYNGEE. With 4 bases clipped from V and 7 bases from J, the junction kept 6 bases outside the gene matches. This CDR3 region has 14 residues. CDR3 sequence reads: CASSSQGAGEKLFF. The DNA of the CDR3 is TGTGCCAGCAGCAGTCAGGGGGCGGGTGAAAAACTGTTTTTT.

V usage is TRBV19 and J usage is TRBJ2-2, with TRBD2 identical over 10 bases. The V gene end was trimmed by 5 bases and the J gene end by 0 bases; junction bases not matched to a gene: 3. In germline, CDR1 is LNHDA, CDR2 SQIVND (reference sequence). The CDR3 is 16 amino acids. CDR3 coding DNA: TGTGCCAGTAGTGCCGGACTAGCGGCGAACACCGGGGAGCTGTTTTTT. It codes for CASSAGLAANTGELFF.

The rearrangement joins TRBV9 to TRBJ1-1; 7 nucleotides line up with TRBD1. Germline CDR1 reads SGDLS; CDR2 reads YYNGEE. The length of the CDR3 is 15 residues. V was clipped by 4 bases and J by 6 bases; unmatched bases: 12. The chain's CDR3 is CASSREVQGGSEAFF. The CDR3 DNA is TGTGCCAGCAGCCGAGAGGTCCAGGGGGGTTCTGAAGCTTTCTTT.

This clone was seen only once. The chain joins TRBV6-5 to TRBJ2-5, with TRBD2 as a possible D gene (6 bases). The CDR3 loop spans 16 amino acids. Germline V CDR1 and CDR2: MNHEY, SVGAGI. The V and J ends lost 4 bases and 5 bases respectively, with 20 bases between them. CDR3 nucleotides: TGTGCCAGCAGTTCCAGGGTAACTAGCCGGACGGAGACCCAGTACTTC. It yields the protein CASSSRVTSRTETQYF.

The chain is built from TRBV7-2 and TRBJ1-3, with D possibly matching TRBD1 (5 bases). This CDR3 is built from 15 residues. The germline V gene encodes CDR1 SGHTA and CDR2 FQGNSA. Trimming cost V 1 base and J 1 base, with 8 bases left between them. CDR3 sequence reads: CASSLVGGSGNTIYF. The CDR3 DNA reads as TGTGCCAGCAGCTTAGTGGGGGGTTCTGGAAACACCATATATTTT.

The rearrangement joins TRBV29-1 to TRBJ2-3, with 8 bases lining up with TRBD1. The CDR3 covers 13 residues. Germline trimming cut 7 bases from V and 1 base from J; bases unmatched to any gene: 4. Germline V gene lookup returns CDR1 SQVTM and CDR2 ANQGSEA. The CDR3 is CSGSTGGTDTQYF. The CDR3 DNA follows: TGCAGCGGCTCGACAGGGGGCACAGATACGCAGTATTTT.

This chain joins TRBV7-8 and TRBJ1-2, with D uncertain. This CDR3 has 13 residues. The ends were cut back, 1 base at V and 1 base at J, with 4 bases in the middle. Germline assignment: CDR1 SGHVS and CDR2 FQNEAQ. This chain's CDR3 is CASSLDNNYGYTF. CDR3 DNA: TGTGCCAGCAGCTTAGACAATAACTATGGCTACACCTTC.

The chain carries TRBV7-2 and TRBJ2-7, with 9 bases fitting TRBD2. Trimming at V came to 1 base and at J to 6 bases, leaving 13 bases not matched to a gene. The CDR3 is made up of 17 amino acids. Looked up from germline, CDR1 is SGHTA and CDR2 is FQGNSA. CDR3 nucleotides: TGTGCCAGCAGCTTAGGAATTCCGTTGGCGGGAGGGCGCGAGCAGTACTTC. Its protein product is CASSLGIPLAGGREQYF.

This chain connects TRBV5-1 to TRBJ2-5; 12 bases line up with TRBD2. J lost 4 bases, V lost 4 bases, and 2 bases had no gene match. Germline V gives CDR1 SGHRS, CDR2 YFSETQ. This CDR3 spans 14 amino acids. CDR3 bases: TGCGCCAGCAGCAAGGGACTAGCGGGAGAGACCCAGTACTTC. It codes for CASSKGLAGETQYF.

The V gene is TRBV11-2, the J gene TRBJ1-2; the match to TRBD1 covers 9 bases. Germline V gene lookup returns CDR1 SGHAT and CDR2 FQNNGV. CDR3 size: 16 residues. V lost 5 bases to trimming and J lost 3 bases; unmatched junction nucleotides: 10. The CDR3 DNA reads TGTGCCAGCAGCCCGGTAAGGCGGGACAGGGACTATGGCTACACCTTC. Amino acid sequence: CASSPVRRDRDYGYTF. Combining the CDR3 with reference TRBV11-2 and TRBJ1-2 gives the whole variable domain EAGVAQSPRYKIIEKRQSVAFWCNPISGHATLYWYQQILGQGPKLLIQFQNNGVVDDSQLPKDRFSAERLKGVDSTLKIQPAKLEDSAVYLCASSPVRRDRDYGYTFGSGTRLTVV.

The chain employs TRBV28 and TRBJ1-2; D is undetermined. This CDR3 contains 13 residues. Trimming cost V 10 bases and J 7 bases, with 19 bases left between them. Per the germline V gene, CDR1 is MDHEN and CDR2 is SYDVKM. Written as DNA, the CDR3 is TGTGCCATCTTTCTCCGGGAGCACCTTGGCTACACCTTC. Translating gives CAIFLREHLGYTF.

This clone was counted between two and nine times. This rearrangement joins TRBV23-1 to TRBJ1-2; D unresolved. TRBV23-1 has ORF status, its function being uncertain. Trimming cost V 0 bases and J 6 bases, with 5 bases left between them. The CDR3 length is 12 residues. The chain's CDR3 is CASSQSANGYTF. The CDR3 DNA reads as TGCGCCAGCAGTCAATCAGCAAATGGCTACACCTTC.

Note on this clone: Other DNA sequences of this sample code for an identical CDR3. The chain links TRBV28 to TRBJ1-2; 9 bases align to TRBD1. This CDR3 contains 14 residues. Trimming at V came to 6 bases and at J to 4 bases, leaving 6 bases not matched to a gene. Germline CDR1 and CDR2: MDHEN and SYDVKM. CDR3 sequence reads: CASRQGALGYGYTF. The CDR3 DNA is TGTGCCAGCAGACAGGGGGCGCTTGGCTATGGCTACACCTTC.

This clone was seen only once. The chain recombines TRBV28 with TRBJ1-2, with D perhaps TRBD1 (6 bases). The germline V gene encodes CDR1 MDHEN and CDR2 SYDVKM. Deletions cut 3 bases from V and 1 base from J, with 15 bases between. CDR3 length: 16 residues. The CDR3 DNA reads TGTGCCAGCAGTTTCGCCGGACAGTTGGATAACTATGGCTACACCTTC. Amino acid sequence: CASSFAGQLDNYGYTF.

V usage is TRBV30 and J usage is TRBJ1-6, with a tentative D call TRBD1 (5 bases). The length of the CDR3 is 13 residues. V shed 1 base and J shed 8 bases, with 9 bases lying between them. CDR1 is GTSNPN, CDR2 SVGIG, per germline (reference sequence). Here the CDR3 reads CAWSGGGYSPLHF. The CDR3 DNA follows: TGTGCCTGGAGTGGCGGGGGGTATTCACCCCTCCACTTT.

V usage is TRBV7-9 and J usage is TRBJ2-5; 9 nucleotides match TRBD1. The CDR3 is made up of 15 amino acids. CDR1 and CDR2 from the germline V gene are SEHNR and FQNEAQ (reference sequence). V was pared by 5 bases and J by 5 bases, with 9 bases of the junction left unmatched. CDR3 coding DNA: TGTGCCAGCAGCCGGGACAGGGCGGTCGGGGAGACCCAGTACTTC. Translated: CASSRDRAVGETQYF.

J is TRBJ2-7 and V is TRBV27; D possibly corresponds to TRBD1 (5 bases). Deletions cut 10 bases from V and 5 bases from J, with 21 bases between. The V gene's germline CDR1 is MNHEY and CDR2 SMNVEV (reference sequence). The CDR3 covers 14 residues. The CDR3 here is CATKWGQEGDEQYF. CDR3 in DNA: TGTGCCACCAAGTGGGGCCAGGAAGGGGACGAGCAGTACTTC.

The chain employs TRBV28 and TRBJ2-1; TRBD2 matches at 13 bases. The CDR3 totals 15 residues. V trimming: 3 bases; J trimming: 5 bases; junction bases outside the gene matches: 1. Germline lookup yields CDR1 MDHEN and CDR2 SYDVKM. The CDR3 loop is CASSFGLAGDNEQFF. CDR3 bases: TGTGCCAGCAGTTTTGGACTAGCGGGAGACAATGAGCAGTTCTTC.

This chain connects TRBV10-2 to TRBJ2-3, with TRBD1 identical over 11 bases. J gave up 6 bases and V 0 bases, and 11 bases lay outside the gene matches. Germline CDR1 reads WSHSY; CDR2 reads SAAADI. The CDR3 has 18 amino acids. The CDR3, as DNA: TGCGCCAGCAGTGAGTCGAGGTGGGGACAGGGGGTCTATGATACGCAGTATTTT. Translation gives CASSESRWGQGVYDTQYF.

The CDR3 loop is CAISPGTGPSGRNTIYF. CDR3 in DNA: TGTGCCATCAGCCCCGGGACAGGCCCCAGCGGCAGGAACACCATATATTTT. The chain employs TRBV10-3 and TRBJ1-3; 8 bases are shared with TRBD1. This CDR3 has 17 residues. The germline V gene has CDR1 ENHRY and CDR2 SYGVKD. The trim removed 6 bases at V and 7 bases at J, leaving 17 bases unmatched.

A remark on this clone: This same CDR3 is encoded by further DNA sequences in the sample. This chain joins TRBV11-3 and TRBJ2-7; weak D call: TRBD2 (6 bases). V was shortened by 3 bases and J by 0 bases, with 12 bases between the two germline ends. The germline V gene has CDR1 SGHNT and CDR2 YENEEA. The CDR3 has 15 amino acids. The CDR3 reads CASSLRGESSYEQYF. The DNA of the CDR3 is TGTGCCAGCAGCTTGCGGGGAGAGAGCTCCTACGAGCAGTACTTC.

The chain recombines TRBV7-9 with TRBJ2-5, with D perhaps matching TRBD2 (6 bases). Trimming removed 2 bases from V and 5 bases from J, with 15 bases in between. The length of the CDR3 is 15 residues. Germline assignment: CDR1 SEHNR and CDR2 FQNEAQ (reference sequence). The CDR3 sequence is CASSLPPRGTETQYF. CDR3 in DNA: TGTGCCAGCAGCTTACCGCCCCGGGGGACGGAGACCCAGTACTTC.

CDR3 region: CASSTDPQGNNEQFF. For the CDR3, the DNA is TGCGCCAGCAGCACCGACCCCCAGGGCAACAATGAGCAGTTCTTC. This chain connects TRBV5-1 to TRBJ2-1, with D perhaps TRBD1 (5 bases). The CDR3 has 15 residues. V shed 4 bases and J shed 5 bases, with 16 bases lying between them. The germline gives CDR1 SGHRS, CDR2 YFSETQ.

The chain combines TRBV28 with TRBJ1-2; TRBD1 is a possible D gene (6 bases). CDR1 and CDR2 (germline): MDHEN, SYDVKM. The length of the CDR3 is 19 residues. V was clipped by 5 bases and J by 1 base, with 26 bases between them. Written as DNA, the CDR3 is TGTGCCAGCAGTCGGGACACAAAACCGGGAGCGGGGTTTAACTATGGCTACACCTTC. This encodes CASSRDTKPGAGFNYGYTF.

The chain combines TRBV28 with TRBJ2-7; D not resolved. The CDR3 is made up of 15 amino acids. Trimming shortened V by 6 bases and J by 4 bases, and 19 bases separated the two germline ends. Looked up from germline, CDR1 is MDHEN and CDR2 is SYDVKM. CDR3 nucleotides: TGTGCCAGCAGCCGGAATACTTTTTTTAGGTACGAGCAGTACTTC. This codes for CASSRNTFFRYEQYF.

The CDR3 nucleotides are TGTGCCAGTAGCTCACAAGAGACCCAGTACTTC. This translates into CASSSQETQYF. The chain recombines TRBV19 with TRBJ2-5, with unresolved D. This CDR3 spans 11 amino acids. V dropped 6 bases and J dropped 2 bases, with 4 bases sitting between them. Germline CDR1 and CDR2: LNHDA and SQIVND (reference sequence).